These 20 T cell receptor beta chains share one sample of origin, sequenced in a study of cytomegalovirus exposure and HLA in healthy donors. Assay: immunoSEQ multiplex PCR; the TCRdb copy retains only in-frame clones and omits some. The data show around 93,000 clones, with 85% seen just once and roughly 20% held by the top ten. The specimen sequenced was PBMCs. The receptors were gathered from a man between 18 and 29 years old in good health and CMV-seropositive.

The rearrangement joins TRBV7-8 to TRBJ2-1, with 7 nucleotides matching TRBD1. This CDR3 has 17 residues. Germline lookup yields CDR1 SGHVS and CDR2 FQNEAQ. Losses at the gene ends were 5 bases for V and 3 bases for J; bases not matched to a gene: 13. The CDR3 protein is CASSRPVAGTDYNEQFF. CDR3 coding DNA: TGTGCCAGCAGCCGGCCGGTGGCCGGGACAGACTACAATGAGCAGTTCTTC. The whole variable domain, filled in from reference TRBV7-8 and TRBJ2-1, reads GAGVSQSPRYKVAKRGQDVALRCDPISGHVSLFWYQQALGQGPEFLTYFQNEAQLDKSGLPSDRFFAERPEGSVSTLKIQRTQQEDSAVYLCASSRPVAGTDYNEQFFGPGTRLTVL.

The rearrangement links TRBV19 to TRBJ2-1; TRBD1 aligns across 8 bases. V was clipped by 5 bases and J by 3 bases; unmatched bases: 9. There are 16 residues in the CDR3. From germline, CDR1 is LNHDA and CDR2 SQIVND (reference sequence). The CDR3 DNA is TGTGCCAGTAGTGTCTCGACAGGGGCGATCTACAATGAGCAGTTCTTC. It specifies CASSVSTGAIYNEQFF.

On this clone itself: The sample contains more than one DNA sequence encoding this CDR3. The gene calls are TRBV11-3 and TRBJ1-1; D gene unclear. Trimming removed 1 base at V and 0 bases at J, with 6 bases between. Per the germline V gene, CDR1 is SGHNT and CDR2 is YENEEA. The CDR3 covers 14 residues. CDR3 DNA sequence: TGTGCCAGCAGCTTAGCAGGAATGAACACTGAAGCTTTCTTT. Residues: CASSLAGMNTEAFF.

This chain joins TRBV2 and TRBJ2-3; 7 bases fit TRBD1. Germline CDR1 and CDR2: SNHLY and FYNNEI. The CDR3 runs to 16 residues. Trimming took 5 bases from V and 1 from J; bases not matched to a gene: 9. CDR3 DNA sequence: TGTGCCAGCAGTTTCCTTCTTACAGGGGGCACAGATACGCAGTATTTT. Translation gives CASSFLLTGGTDTQYF.

The chain uses TRBV28 and TRBJ2-7; 8 bases match TRBD1. The CDR3 length is 17 residues. V was clipped by 1 base and J by 5 bases; unmatched bases: 13. CDR1 and CDR2 (germline): MDHEN, SYDVKM. The DNA for the CDR3 is TGTGCCAGCAGTTTATCGGGACAGGCGGTATATCTCGACGAGCAGTACTTC. Translating gives CASSLSGQAVYLDEQYF.

The rearrangement links TRBV15 to TRBJ1-2, with TRBD1 matching over 7 bases. Germline V gives CDR1 LNHNV, CDR2 YYDKDF (reference sequence). This CDR3 is built from 15 residues. With V trimmed by 1 base and J by 4 bases, 6 bases remained unmatched. CDR3 coding DNA: TGTGCCACCAGCAGAGTGGTACAGGGGATCTATGGCTACACCTTC. It translates to CATSRVVQGIYGYTF.

This clone appeared a few times. The rearrangement uses TRBV2 and TRBJ1-4; 10 bases match TRBD1. J lost 8 bases, V lost 6 bases, and 6 bases had no gene match. Germline V gene sequence: CDR1 SNHLY, CDR2 FYNNEI. The CDR3 extends over 14 amino acids. The CDR3 coding sequence is TGTGCCAGCAGCGCCGGGACAGGGGACGAAAAACTGTTTTTT. Translating gives CASSAGTGDEKLFF.

The table lists this clone with a count of one. The chain couples TRBV6-1 to TRBJ2-3; 11 bases are shared with TRBD1. The CDR3 loop spans 15 amino acids. Germline CDR1 MNHNS, CDR2 SASEGT. The ends lost 5 bases at V and 5 bases at J; junction bases unmatched: 6. Written as DNA, the CDR3 is TGTGCCAGCAGTAGCCCCGGGACAGGGGGAGATACGCAGTATTTT. Protein sequence: CASSSPGTGGDTQYF.

This sequence joins TRBV28 and TRBJ1-5; 7 bases are shared with TRBD1. Germline loops: CDR1 MDHEN, CDR2 SYDVKM. The CDR3 loop spans 15 amino acids. Unmatched junction bases numbered 15, after V lost 6 bases and J lost 10 bases. The CDR3 sequence is CASRPPPGQHSPQHF. DNA for the CDR3: TGTGCCAGCAGGCCCCCCCCGGGACAGCATTCCCCCCAGCATTTT.

V usage is TRBV6-5 and J usage is TRBJ2-7, with D perhaps TRBD2 (6 bases). V lost 7 bases and J 2 bases, leaving 15 bases between the germline ends. This CDR3 is built from 14 residues. Per the germline V gene, CDR1 is MNHEY and CDR2 is SVGAGI. The CDR3 loop reads CASNRGVSTYEQYF. The CDR3 DNA reads TGTGCCAGCAACCGCGGGGTATCAACCTACGAGCAGTACTTC.

This clone showed up just a few times. V usage is TRBV25-1 and J usage is TRBJ1-4, with 9 bases fitting TRBD1. This CDR3 is built from 16 residues. V trimming: 1 base; J trimming: 8 bases; junction bases outside the gene matches: 8. Looked up from germline, CDR1 is MGHDK and CDR2 is SYGVNS. CDR3 bases: TGTGCCAGCAGTGAATGGGAACAGGGGGCCGGGGAAAAACTGTTTTTT. Translated: CASSEWEQGAGEKLFF.

This clone was found once. The genes are TRBV7-8 and TRBJ1-5; 7 nucleotides agree with TRBD1. The CDR3 sequence is 15 residues long. V gave up 5 bases and J gave up 1 base; unmatched junction bases: 5. The germline V gene has CDR1 SGHVS and CDR2 FQNEAQ. The CDR3 nucleotides read TGTGCCAGCAGCCTGGGACAGACAAGCAATCAGCCCCAGCATTTT. Translating gives CASSLGQTSNQPQHF.

The chain employs TRBV19 and TRBJ2-7; TRBD2 might be the D (6 bases). Germline lookup yields CDR1 LNHDA and CDR2 SQIVND (reference sequence). This CDR3 is 15 amino acids long. Trimming removed 0 bases from V and 4 bases from J, with 13 bases in between. CDR3 in DNA: TGTGCCAGTAGTATAGATCCAACGGGAGCGTACGAGCAGTACTTC. Amino acid sequence: CASSIDPTGAYEQYF.

V is TRBV21-1 and J is TRBJ2-4; whether TRBD2, the table's D call, matches the DNA was not checked. TRBV21-1 has pseudogene status. This CDR3 has 15 amino acids. CDR3 residues: CANLSGVIAKNIQYF. In DNA form, the CDR3 reads TGTGCCAACCTCTCCGGGGTGATAGCCAAAAACATTCAGTACTTC.

This chain links TRBV7-9 with TRBJ2-1; 9 bases agree with TRBD2. Germline values: CDR1 SEHNR, CDR2 FQNEAQ (reference sequence). The CDR3 length is 16 residues. With V trimmed by 1 base and J by 14 bases, 15 bases remained unmatched. The DNA for the CDR3 is TGTGCCAGCAGCTTAGGGGCGCGGGAGGGCCATGTTGGCGAGTTCTTC. Residues: CASSLGAREGHVGEFF.

V usage is TRBV4-2 and J usage is TRBJ2-3, with 7 bases matching TRBD1. CDR1 LGHNA and CDR2 YNFKEQ come from the germline V gene. The CDR3 is 12 amino acids. The V gene end was trimmed by 1 base and the J gene end by 11 bases; junction bases not matched to a gene: 3. The CDR3 region has the DNA TGTGCCAGCAGCCAAGCCACAGGGGAGCAGTATTTT. Translated, it gives CASSQATGEQYF.

The rearrangement joins TRBV4-1 to TRBJ1-2, with 12 bases identical to TRBD1. CDR3 size: 17 residues. Germline values: CDR1 MGHRA, CDR2 YSYEKL. The trim removed 0 bases at V and 8 bases at J, leaving 10 bases unmatched. CDR3 amino acids: CASSQDGTGGIIGGYTF. Here the CDR3 DNA reads TGCGCCAGCAGCCAAGACGGGACAGGGGGCATAATCGGGGGCTACACCTTC.

This clone came up a few times. The chain recombines TRBV5-1 with TRBJ2-5; 15 nucleotides match TRBD2. Germline V gene sequence: CDR1 SGHRS, CDR2 YFSETQ. Trimming at V came to 4 bases and at J to 5 bases, leaving 6 bases not matched to a gene. The CDR3 extends over 16 amino acids. Here the CDR3 DNA reads TGCGCCAGCAGCCCGGGACTAGCGGGAGGAGGGGAGACCCAGTACTTC. Protein product: CASSPGLAGGGETQYF.

The CDR3 sequence: CASSSRTSGSLRGDTQYF. DNA of the CDR3: TGTGCCAGCAGTTCCCGGACTAGCGGGAGCCTTCGAGGAGATACGCAGTATTTT. The V and J genes are TRBV27 and TRBJ2-3, with 13 bases fitting TRBD2. The CDR3 extends over 18 amino acids. In germline, CDR1 is MNHEY, CDR2 SMNVEV (reference sequence). Trimming took 4 bases from V and 5 from J; bases not matched to a gene: 12.

This chain links TRBV5-1 with TRBJ1-2; D not resolved. The CDR3 is made up of 16 amino acids. Trimming left V 2 bases short and J 1 base short, with 15 bases between. Germline V lookup: CDR1 SGHRS, CDR2 YFSETQ. Written as DNA, the CDR3 is TGCGCCAGCAGCTTTTCCGAGGGATTCTATAACTATGGCTACACCTTC. Its protein product is CASSFSEGFYNYGYTF.